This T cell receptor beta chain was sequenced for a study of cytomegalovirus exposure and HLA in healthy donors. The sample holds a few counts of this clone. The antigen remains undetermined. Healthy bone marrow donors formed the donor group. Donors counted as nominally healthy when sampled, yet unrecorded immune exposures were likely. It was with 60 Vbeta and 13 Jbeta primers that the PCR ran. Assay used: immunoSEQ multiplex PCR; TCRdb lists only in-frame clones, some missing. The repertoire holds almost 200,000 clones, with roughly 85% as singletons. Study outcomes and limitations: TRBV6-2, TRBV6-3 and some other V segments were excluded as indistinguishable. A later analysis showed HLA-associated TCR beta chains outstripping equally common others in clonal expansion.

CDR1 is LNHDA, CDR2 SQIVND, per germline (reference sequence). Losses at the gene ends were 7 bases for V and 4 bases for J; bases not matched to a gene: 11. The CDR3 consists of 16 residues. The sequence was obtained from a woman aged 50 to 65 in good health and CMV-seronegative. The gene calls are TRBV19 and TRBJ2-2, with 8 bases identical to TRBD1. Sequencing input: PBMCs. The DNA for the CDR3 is TGTGCCAGTACCCTCAAGGCAGGGGGCGTCACCGGGGAGCTGTTTTTT. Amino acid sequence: CASTLKAGGVTGELFF.